This T cell receptor (beta chain) came from a study of OX40 agonist ivuxolimab in advanced cancers. Only a few counts were recorded for this clone. Using immunoSEQ multiplex PCR, the repertoire was profiled, and TCRdb retains in-frame clones only, with some absent. The sample shows roughly 64,000 clones, 80% to 90% of them seen only once. The CDR3 sequence is 15 residues long. The V gene's germline CDR1 is SGHNT and CDR2 YYREEE (reference sequence). Trimming removed 5 bases from V and 8 bases from J, with 22 bases in between. The chain joins TRBV5-4 to TRBJ1-1, with D possibly being TRBD1 (6 bases). The receptor was derived from an adult with an advanced solid tumor such as melanoma, head and neck, liver or kidney cancer. Here the sequenced sample was CD4+ or CD8+ T cells sorted from blood, taken in a trial of the OX40 agonist ivuxolimab. CDR3 sequence: CASSDGQTGSREAFF. The CDR3 DNA sequence: TGTGCCAGCAGTGACGGACAGACGGGTTCCCGGGAAGCTTTCTTT.